This T cell receptor beta chain was retrieved from a study of T-cell reconstitution after alpha-beta-depleted transplantation in children. Findings and limits, study-wide: Where some patients showed high TCRbeta diversity at day 60, it came from recipient T cells and thymic progenitors that had survived. T-cell counts and diversity at one year following transplant were attributed mainly to newly produced T cells. Approximately two months post-transplant, alpha-beta T cells reportedly originated from several hundred expanded graft clones.

Note on this clonotype: No antigen is known for it.

V was trimmed by 3 bases and J by 5 bases, leaving 13 bases between them. Germline V gene sequence: CDR1 SGHVS, CDR2 FNYEAQ. This CDR3 spans 15 amino acids. The library targeted TCRbeta and was prepared with unique molecular identifiers. One entry per CDR3 protein, called by TCRdb with MiXCR from the PCR reads. The profile shows about 420,000 distinct CDR3 sequences, around 15% of them singletons. The clonotype originates from a boy under two years old who had a stem cell transplant for Wiskott-Aldrich syndrome, so the T cells may come from the graft donor. The rearrangement uses TRBV7-6 and TRBJ2-2, with D maybe TRBD1 (6 bases). The sequenced sample was PBMCs, mostly from graft donor cells, obtained 360 days after TCRalphabeta/CD19-depleted stem cell transplant. CDR3 region: CASSFRQRGTGELFF. DNA of the CDR3: TGTGCCAGCAGCTTCCGACAGAGGGGGACCGGGGAGCTGTTTTTT.